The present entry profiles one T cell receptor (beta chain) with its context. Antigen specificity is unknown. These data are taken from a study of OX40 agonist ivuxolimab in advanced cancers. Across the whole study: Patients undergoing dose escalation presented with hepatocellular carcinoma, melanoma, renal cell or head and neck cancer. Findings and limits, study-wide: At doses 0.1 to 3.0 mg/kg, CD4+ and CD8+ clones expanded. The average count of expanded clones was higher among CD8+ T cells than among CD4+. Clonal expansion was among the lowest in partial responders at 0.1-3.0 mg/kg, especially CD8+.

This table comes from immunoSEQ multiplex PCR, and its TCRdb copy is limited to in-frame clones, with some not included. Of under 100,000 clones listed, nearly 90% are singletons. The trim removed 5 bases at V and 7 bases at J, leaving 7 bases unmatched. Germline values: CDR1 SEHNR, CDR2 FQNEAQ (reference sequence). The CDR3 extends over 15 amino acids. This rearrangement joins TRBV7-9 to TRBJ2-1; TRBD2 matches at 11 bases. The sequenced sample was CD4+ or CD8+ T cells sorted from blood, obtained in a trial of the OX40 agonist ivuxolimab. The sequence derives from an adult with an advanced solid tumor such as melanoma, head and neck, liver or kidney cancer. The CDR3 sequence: CASSKTSGIWNEQFF. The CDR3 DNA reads TGTGCCAGCAGCAAGACTAGCGGGATTTGGAATGAGCAGTTCTTC.